The source of this TCR beta chain is a study of blood T cell repertoires in COVID-19. In the study overall: Material from acute and convalescent COVID-19 was sourced from the United States, Italy and Spain. Sample material is recorded as cDNA or gDNA derived from T cells, B-cell-depleted T cells, or PBMCs.

The CDR3 has 12 residues. Deletions cut 5 bases from V and 13 bases from J, with 16 bases between. This table comes from immunoSEQ multiplex PCR, and its TCRdb copy is limited to in-frame clones, with some not included. The sample carries more than 85,000 clones, 70% to 85% recorded once. The material sequenced was peripheral blood. This chain connects TRBV12-3 or TRBV12-4 to TRBJ2-3; D uncertain. This clonotype originated in a man in his 70s with acute or convalescent COVID-19. CDR3 loop: CASSPSTSEEYF. The CDR3 nucleotides read TGTGCCAGCAGTCCGTCGACCTCTGAGGAGTATTTT.